This paragraph reports one T cell receptor beta chain. This entry is derived from a study of cytomegalovirus exposure and HLA in healthy donors. This CDR3 spans 14 amino acids. From germline, CDR1 is SGDLS and CDR2 YYNGEE. V gave up 0 bases and J gave up 7 bases; unmatched junction bases: 4. A multiplex PCR was run with 60 Vbeta primers and 13 Jbeta primers. Assay used: immunoSEQ multiplex PCR; TCRdb lists only in-frame clones, some missing. This sample has fewer than 150,000 clones, with 70% to 80% found just once. This clonotype was obtained from a woman aged 45-59 years in good health and CMV-seronegative. Sequenced: PBMCs. The rearrangement links TRBV9 to TRBJ1-2, with TRBD1 matching over 9 bases. The CDR3 region is CASSVAGTGPGYTF. In DNA, the CDR3 is TGTGCCAGCAGCGTAGCAGGGACAGGGCCTGGCTACACCTTC.